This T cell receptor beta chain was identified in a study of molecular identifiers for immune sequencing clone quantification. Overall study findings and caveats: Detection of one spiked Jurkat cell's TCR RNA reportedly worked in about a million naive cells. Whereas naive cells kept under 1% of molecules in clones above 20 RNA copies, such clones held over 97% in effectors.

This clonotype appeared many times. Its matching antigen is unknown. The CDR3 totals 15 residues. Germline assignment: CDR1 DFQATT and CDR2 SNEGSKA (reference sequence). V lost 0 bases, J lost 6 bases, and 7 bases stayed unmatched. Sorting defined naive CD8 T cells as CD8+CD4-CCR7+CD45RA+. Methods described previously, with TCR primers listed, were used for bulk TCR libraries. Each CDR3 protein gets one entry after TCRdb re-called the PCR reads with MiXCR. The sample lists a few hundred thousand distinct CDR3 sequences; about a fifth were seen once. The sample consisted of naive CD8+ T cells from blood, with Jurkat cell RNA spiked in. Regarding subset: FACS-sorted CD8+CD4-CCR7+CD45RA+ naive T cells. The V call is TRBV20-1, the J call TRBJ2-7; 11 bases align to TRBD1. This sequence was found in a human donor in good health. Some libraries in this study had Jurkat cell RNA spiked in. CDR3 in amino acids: CSARDLGTGGSEQYF. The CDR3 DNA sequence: TGCAGTGCTAGAGATCTGGGGACAGGGGGGTCCGAGCAGTACTTC.